The clone carrying this T cell receptor (beta chain) was picked up many times. Its antigen is as yet unknown. The record originates from a study of CD8 T cells in ankylosing spondylitis. Study-level findings and limits: There was a TCR beta motif, made of fewer than 10 highly homologous variants, that appeared characteristic of ankylosing spondylitis blood. Matched ankylosing spondylitis synovial fluid reportedly contained a significantly enriched population of disease-linked clones.

Quantitative molecular-barcoded 5'-RACE generated the TCR beta libraries. TCRdb used MiXCR to reprocess the 5' RACE reads, holding one entry per CDR3 protein. This table has approximately 300,000 distinct CDR3 sequences, less than 9.5% appearing once. The ends were cut back, 11 bases at V and 1 base at J, with 11 bases in the middle. The CDR3 consists of 13 residues. The germline gives CDR1 KGHSH, CDR2 LQKENI. This TCR was sampled from a male donor with ankylosing spondylitis. The rearrangement uses TRBV18 and TRBJ2-2, with a tentative D call TRBD1 (6 bases). Sequencing input: blood, either unsorted or a sorted T cell fraction (not recorded which). CDR3 in amino acids: CAGRTENTGELFF. The CDR3 DNA reads TGTGCCGGCAGGACAGAGAACACCGGGGAGCTGTTTTTT.